The 19 T cell receptor beta chains in this list originate from one sample, sequenced in a study of stem cell transplantation in POMP-related autoinflammatory disease (dated by TCRdb to about 2021). Library generation was performed with the immunoSEQ multiplex PCR assay. TCRdb took this table from immuneACCESS and kept in-frame rearrangements with V and J called. Such tables lack part of the clones; where checked against another copy, unresolved V genes explain under half of the gap, and the rest is unexplained. For this sample the table gives 11,000 or so clones, of which around nine tenths were detected only once. The ten largest make up approximately 50% of the sample. In light of the paper, this sample's time point label describes: before hematopoietic stem cell transplant. General findings and caveats noted by the study authors: Across all analyzed T-cell subsets, PRAID patients tended toward lower TRB diversity and higher clonality. A restricted number of unique TRB V-J gene pairings was observed in PRAID patients.

Their specific antigens are unknown. The sample in question was CD8+ T cells from PBMCs, obtained before stem cell transplantation. The source of these receptors is a human donor with POMP-related autoinflammation and immune dysregulation (PRAID).

V and J are TRBV4-1 and TRBJ1-5; no reliable D call. Trimming shortened V by 1 base and J by 10 bases, and 11 bases separated the two germline ends. The CDR3 covers 13 residues. The V gene's germline CDR1 is MGHRA and CDR2 YSYEKL. For the CDR3, the DNA is TGCGCCAGCAGCCAAGGGTCGGCCCAACCCCAGCATTTT. It translates to CASSQGSAQPQHF.

Remarks on this clone: The junction departs from the called germline gene at one end, perhaps through a read error. This chain joins TRBV7-7 and TRBJ2-7; the D gene is possibly TRBD2 (6 bases). The CDR3 consists of 14 residues. CDR1 SSHAT and CDR2 FNYEAQ come from the germline V gene (reference sequence). The CDR3 DNA sequence: TGTGCTAGCAGCTTAGGGGTGGAGGGGTACGAGCAGTACTTC. Its translation: CASSLGVEGYEQYF.

This clone was seen more than once but under ten times. The rearrangement links TRBV7-5 to TRBJ1-5; the table's D call, TRBD1, was not checked against the DNA. TRBV7-5 is a recognized pseudogene. The CDR3 sequence is 16 residues long. This CDR3 reads CASSSGQGFSNQPQHF. The CDR3 region has the DNA TGTGCCAGCAGCTCGGGACAGGGGTTCAGCAATCAGCCCCAGCATTTT.

The chain is built from TRBV19 and TRBJ1-1; D is ambiguous. The CDR3 covers 12 residues. Deletions cut 0 bases from V and 6 bases from J, with 5 bases between. Germline V CDR1 and CDR2: LNHDA, SQIVND (reference sequence). The CDR3 loop reads CASSIDRAEAFF. The CDR3 bases are TGTGCCAGTAGTATAGATAGGGCTGAAGCTTTCTTT.

This chain links TRBV11-2 with TRBJ2-7; tentatively, D is TRBD2 (6 bases). The CDR3 totals 14 residues. CDR1 SGHAT and CDR2 FQNNGV come from the germline V gene. The V gene lost 1 base and the J gene lost 4 bases, with 11 bases spanning the gap. CDR3 region: CASSLGAGRYEQYF. For the CDR3, the DNA is TGTGCCAGCAGCTTAGGCGCAGGGAGGTACGAGCAGTACTTC.

The chain uses TRBV7-6 and TRBJ1-1; perhaps TRBD1 as D (5 bases). Looked up from germline, CDR1 is SGHVS and CDR2 is FNYEAQ. The germline V and J ends were trimmed by 2 bases and 8 bases, with 18 bases remaining between them. The CDR3 is 15 amino acids. As DNA, the CDR3 is TGTGCCAGCAGCTTATGGGACGAAGACGAGGGCGAAGCTTTCTTT. Residues: CASSLWDEDEGEAFF. Drawing the rest from reference TRBV7-6 and TRBJ1-1, the complete variable domain is GAGVSQSPRYKVTKRGQDVALRCDPISGHVSLYWYRQALGQGPEFLTYFNYEAQQDKSGLPNDRFSAERPEGSISTLTIQRTEQRDSAMYRCASSLWDEDEGEAFFGQGTRLTVV.

The J gene is TRBJ1-5, the V gene TRBV6-1; maybe TRBD1 (5 bases). The CDR3 has 13 residues. Per the germline V gene, CDR1 is MNHNS and CDR2 is SASEGT. The V end lost 3 bases, the J end lost 3 bases, and 6 bases lay between the germline ends. The CDR3 sequence is CASSEGLNQPQHF. The CDR3 DNA sequence: TGTGCCAGCAGTGAGGGACTCAATCAGCCCCAGCATTTT.

CDR3 sequence (DNA): TGTGCCAGCAGCGTATATAGCGACACTCGCTACAATGAGCAGTTCTTC. Translated: CASSVYSDTRYNEQFF. V gene TRBV9 combines with J gene TRBJ2-1; tentative D call: TRBD2 (5 bases). Germline V lookup: CDR1 SGDLS, CDR2 YYNGEE. The CDR3 runs 16 residues. V lost 1 base and J 3 bases, leaving 14 bases between the germline ends.

The gene calls are TRBV9 and TRBJ2-7; D possibly uses TRBD1 or TRBD2 (5 bases each). The germline V gene has CDR1 SGDLS and CDR2 YYNGEE. V was cut by 0 bases and J by 2 bases, with 9 bases left in between. The CDR3 contains 14 residues. In DNA, the CDR3 is TGTGCCAGCAGCGTAGGAGGGGAAACCTACGAGCAGTACTTC. Amino acid sequence: CASSVGGETYEQYF.

The chain joins TRBV4-1 to TRBJ1-5, with D possibly matching TRBD1 (5 bases). The CDR3 runs to 15 residues. Germline loops: CDR1 MGHRA, CDR2 YSYEKL. V was cut by 1 base and J by 5 bases, with 12 bases left in between. CDR3 in amino acids: CASSQGRDLDQPQHF. In nucleotides, the CDR3 is TGCGCCAGCAGCCAAGGGAGGGACTTAGATCAGCCCCAGCATTTT.

J is TRBJ1-2 and V is TRBV14; TRBD1 aligns across 8 bases. Germline CDR1 is SGHDN and CDR2 is FVKESK. The CDR3 length is 17 residues. Unmatched junction bases numbered 15, after V lost 0 bases and J lost 9 bases. The CDR3 reads CASSQDRAGTGPNRYTF. The CDR3 nucleotides are TGTGCCAGCAGCCAAGATCGGGCGGGGACAGGTCCGAATCGCTACACCTTC.

CDR3 loop: CASSRGTGSNYGYTF. Here the CDR3 DNA reads TGTGCCAGCAGCCGCGGGACAGGGAGTAACTATGGCTACACCTTC. The chain employs TRBV6-5 and TRBJ1-2; 9 bases line up with TRBD1. The CDR3 consists of 15 residues. Germline CDR1 reads MNHEY; CDR2 reads SVGAGI. Trimming cost V 6 bases and J 1 base; bases outside gene matches: 6.

The rearrangement joins TRBV2 to TRBJ2-1; D is perhaps TRBD2 (6 bases). From germline, CDR1 is SNHLY and CDR2 FYNNEI. V lost 9 bases and J lost 5, with 17 bases in between. The CDR3 sequence is 14 residues long. This chain's CDR3 is CASKGGTTHNEQFF. Here the CDR3 DNA reads TGTGCCAGTAAAGGCGGGACCACCCACAATGAGCAGTTCTTC.

The V call is TRBV4-1, the J call TRBJ1-2; D gene uncertain. In germline, CDR1 is MGHRA, CDR2 YSYEKL. With 4 bases removed from V and 3 bases from J, the gap between germline ends came to 15 bases. The CDR3 spans 15 residues. CDR3 DNA: TGCGCCAGCAGCCCCCTTTGGAAGCTCGACTATGGCTACACCTTC. Translating it yields CASSPLWKLDYGYTF.

The chain uses TRBV27 and TRBJ2-7; D is perhaps TRBD1 (6 bases). The CDR3 has 15 amino acids. V lost 10 bases to trimming and J lost 2 bases, with 21 bases between them. The germline V gene has CDR1 MNHEY and CDR2 SMNVEV (reference sequence). CDR3 nucleotide sequence: TGTGCCACCATGGACAGTTTTTTAGTGCCCTACGAGCAGTACTTC. Residues: CATMDSFLVPYEQYF.

The chain carries TRBV28 and TRBJ1-2, with D possibly TRBD1 on 6 matching bases. Between the trimmed V and J ends, which lost 6 bases and 4 bases, there was a span of 9 bases. The CDR3 is made up of 12 amino acids. Germline assignment: CDR1 MDHEN and CDR2 SYDVKM. CDR3 amino acids: CASSGQFYGYTF. CDR3 coding DNA: TGTGCCAGCAGCGGACAGTTCTATGGCTACACCTTC.

The chain recombines TRBV27 with TRBJ2-7; 7 bases agree with TRBD1. V lost 1 base, J lost 6 bases, and 6 bases stayed unmatched. CDR1 MNHEY and CDR2 SMNVEV come from the germline V gene (reference sequence). This CDR3 has 14 amino acids. CDR3 in DNA: TGTGCCAGCAGTTTATTAGGGGGCATGGCCGAGCAGTACTTC. Its protein is CASSLLGGMAEQYF.

The chain employs TRBV6-1 and TRBJ2-1, with D perhaps matching TRBD1 or TRBD2 (5 bases each). V was pared by 7 bases and J by 2 bases, with 12 bases between. The CDR3 totals 14 residues. The germline CDR1 and CDR2 sequences are MNHNS and SASEGT. The CDR3 coding sequence is TGTGCCAGCAAAGAAAGGGGAGCCTACAATGAGCAGTTCTTC. It translates to CASKERGAYNEQFF.

As for this clone: The CDR3 ends on some other residue instead of the conserved phenylalanine or tryptophan, so this is likely a read error. The DNA is left out, because the CDR3 cannot be placed on it with certainty; the CDR3 is given as TCRdb lists it. The chain uses TRBV10-1 and TRBJ2-6; the D call in the table, TRBD2, was not verified against the DNA. The CDR3 is 17 amino acids long, termini counted. From germline, CDR1 is WNHNN and CDR2 SYGVQD (reference sequence). CDR3 sequence: CASSEPRTSGDQKAVLG.